Sequencing of this T cell receptor beta chain was carried out in a study of Ad26.COV2.S vaccination and SARS-CoV-2 variants. Overall study context: Administration of Ad26.COV2.S was intramuscular, either once or twice 56 days apart. Whole-study findings and limits: While placebo recipients had lower spike-specific TCR breadth, vaccine recipients had more.

Notes on this clone: The antigen is not known.

Method: immunoSEQ multiplex PCR; TCRdb's copy keeps in-frame clones and lacks some. The table lists some 480,000 clones, 87% of them singletons, with around 13% in the top ten. Stated treatment: about 20 received Ad26.COV2.S at low or high dose, single or two shots; five or six received placebo; per-sample allocation not given. After the first vaccine or placebo injection, samples were drawn on day 63. SARS-CoV-2 spike from the Wuhan strain was encoded by the vaccine, an Ad26 vector. Per the germline V gene, CDR1 is SNHLY and CDR2 is FYNNEI. Trimming pared 2 bases from V and 7 bases from J, leaving 17 bases between. The CDR3 spans 16 residues.

Sample: peripheral blood, taken in a trial of Ad26.COV2.S vaccine versus placebo. The chain uses TRBV2 and TRBJ2-2; perhaps TRBD2 as D (5 bases). This TCR came from a person aged 18 to 65 who received the Ad26.COV2.S COVID-19 vaccine or a placebo. The CDR3 nucleotides read TGTGCCAGCAGTGAAACTAGTTATCATGTAGGCGGGGAGCTGTTTTTT. Translated, it gives CASSETSYHVGGELFF. The full variable domain, in which reference TRBV2 and TRBJ2-2 provide the parts outside the CDR3, is EPEVTQTPSHQVTQMGQEVILRCVPISNHLYFYWYRQILGQKVEFLVSFYNNEISEKSEIFDDQFSVERPDGSNFTLKIRSTKLEDSAMYFCASSETSYHVGGELFFGEGSRLTVL.